This T cell receptor (beta chain) comes out of a study of radiation and T cells in renal cell carcinoma. Study observations and caveats: From baseline, blood top tumor clonotypes peaked at 2 weeks post-radiation.

The time point here: baseline pretreatment blood. Specified treatment: 15 Gy SBRT to primary tumor, nephrectomy 4 weeks later. Blood was sampled at baseline, 2 weeks and 4 weeks after SBRT. Clear cell pathology was present in this patient's renal cell carcinoma. Assay used: immunoSEQ multiplex PCR; TCRdb lists only in-frame clones, some missing. The table has 85,000 to 100,000 clones, less than 90% seen once. Concerning this clone itself: The target antigen is unknown.

CDR1 is MNHNS and CDR2 is SASEGT in the germline V gene. V lost 4 bases and J lost 10, with 14 bases in between. This CDR3 has 13 amino acids. This sample comprised blood, obtained from a patient whose treatment included radiotherapy and nephrectomy. The V and J genes are TRBV6-1 and TRBJ2-1, with unresolved D. The clonotype comes from a man aged 45-60 years with renal cell carcinoma. In DNA form, the CDR3 reads TGTGCCAGCAGTGTGTCGGGTCAAAGGGAGCAGTTCTTC. Translating gives CASSVSGQREQFF.